This entry lists 5 T cell receptor beta chains sequenced from one sample in a study of blood T cell repertoires in COVID-19. Repertoires were generated with immunoSEQ multiplex PCR, while TCRdb's copy carries only in-frame clones and drops some. The profile shows hundreds of thousands of clones, approximately 90% of them singletons. Input material: peripheral blood. All receptors derive from a woman under 40 with active or convalescent COVID-19.

In nucleotides, the CDR3 is TGTGCCAGCAGCCCCCGGACTAGCGTCGAGACCCAGTACTTC. Its translation: CASSPRTSVETQYF. The genes are TRBV7-8 and TRBJ2-5, with 9 bases matching TRBD2. J was trimmed by 5 bases and V by 5 bases; bases with no gene match: 6. CDR1 and CDR2 from the germline V gene are SGHVS and FQNEAQ. The CDR3 is 14 amino acids.

This clone was detected only once. V is TRBV30 and J is TRBJ1-1, with no clear D. The germline CDR1 and CDR2 sequences are GTSNPN and SVGIG (reference sequence). This CDR3 spans 12 amino acids. Deletions cut 5 bases from V and 3 bases from J, with 10 bases between. CDR3 amino acids: CAWGPGYTEAFF. For the CDR3, the DNA is TGTGCCTGGGGACCGGGGTACACTGAAGCTTTCTTT.

The chain carries TRBV19 and TRBJ2-3; the match to TRBD2 covers 8 bases. The CDR3 has 15 amino acids. Germline CDR1 and CDR2: LNHDA and SQIVND (reference sequence). The V gene end was trimmed by 7 bases and the J gene end by 6 bases; junction bases not matched to a gene: 12. DNA of the CDR3: TGTGCCAGTACCGCGGGGGGTTCGAATGTTGATACGCAGTATTTT. This codes for CASTAGGSNVDTQYF.

The J gene is TRBJ2-7, the V gene TRBV12-5; 7 bases align to TRBD1. This CDR3 contains 17 residues. V shed 4 bases, J shed 3 bases, and the junction held 15 bases outside the gene matches. Germline V gives CDR1 LGHNT, CDR2 FRNRAP. CDR3 sequence reads: CASGSHRGMGASYEQYF. The CDR3 nucleotides are TGTGCTAGTGGTTCCCACAGGGGAATGGGAGCTAGCTACGAGCAGTACTTC.

The chain carries TRBV5-1 and TRBJ2-5; possible D gene TRBD1, 8 bases. Trimming removed 4 bases at V and 5 bases at J, with 18 bases between. Looked up from germline, CDR1 is SGHRS and CDR2 is YFSETQ. CDR3 length: 15 residues. CDR3 bases: TGCGCCAGCAGCCCCACGGACAGGGACTACGAGACCCAGTACTTC. Protein sequence: CASSPTDRDYETQYF.